This T cell receptor beta chain is from a study of cytotoxic CD8 clonotypes in ibrutinib-treated CLL. Study-wide results and limits: The study found baseline clonality above age-matched healthy donors, tracking circulating CD8+ T-cell counts. On treatment, the uncommon public clonotypes contracted or remained stable.

Germline values: CDR1 SGHRS, CDR2 YFSETQ. V shed 3 bases and J 0 bases; nucleotides not matched to a gene: 2. There are 14 residues in the CDR3. From cryopreserved PBMCs came roughly 1.8 micrograms of genomic DNA used for TCR beta libraries. As for this clone: Its antigen is unidentified.

Clones were read by immunoSEQ multiplex PCR, and TCRdb kept only the in-frame ones, dropping some. The data contain around 300,000 clones, 70% to 80% of them singletons. Sequenced here: PBMCs, sampled before ibrutinib treatment. This clonotype originated in a human donor with chronic lymphocytic leukemia. The chain couples TRBV5-1 to TRBJ1-1; 7 nucleotides agree with TRBD1. In DNA form, the CDR3 reads TGCGCCAGCAGCTCCAGGGGGATGAACACTGAAGCTTTCTTT. This sequence encodes CASSSRGMNTEAFF.